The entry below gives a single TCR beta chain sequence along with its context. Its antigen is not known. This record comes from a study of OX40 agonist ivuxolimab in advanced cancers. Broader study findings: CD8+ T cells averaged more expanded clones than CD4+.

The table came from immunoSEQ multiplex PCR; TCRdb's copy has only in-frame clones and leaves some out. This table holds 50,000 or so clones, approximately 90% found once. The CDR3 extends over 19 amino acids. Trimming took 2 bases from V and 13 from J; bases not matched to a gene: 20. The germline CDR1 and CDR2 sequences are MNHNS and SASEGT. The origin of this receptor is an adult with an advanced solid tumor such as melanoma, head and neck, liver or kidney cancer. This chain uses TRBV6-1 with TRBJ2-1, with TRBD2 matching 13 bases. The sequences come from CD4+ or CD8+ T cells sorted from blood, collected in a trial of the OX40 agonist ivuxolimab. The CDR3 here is CASSERGLLGLAGTAVQFF. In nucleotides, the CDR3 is TGTGCCAGCAGTGAACGGGGTCTCCTGGGACTAGCGGGAACCGCGGTTCAGTTCTTC.